Listed below are T cell receptor beta chains from one sample, sequenced in a study of cytomegalovirus exposure and HLA in healthy donors. Clones were sequenced by immunoSEQ multiplex PCR, and TCRdb holds only the in-frame ones, with some missing. Of under 350,000 clones listed, approximately 86% are singletons. Source material: PBMCs. Receptors were obtained from a woman younger than 30 in good health and CMV-seronegative. CDR3s include the opening cysteine and the closing phenylalanine or tryptophan.

V gene | CDR3 protein
TRBV6-4 | CASSAGQGVSYGYTF
TRBV5-6 | CASSPGAGGGNEQFF
TRBV19 | CASSHRGNEQFF
TRBV7-9 | CASSSDRGQEDTQYF
TRBV18 | CASSPNVPGQGNYGYTF
TRBV6-4 | CASSPTGADTGELFF
TRBV15 | CATSSSTGNQPQHF
TRBV28 | CASSLPTDIYLKNEQFF
TRBV11-1 | CASSFREDSLVSGNTIYF
TRBV19 | CASTGSYEQYF
TRBV28 | CASTPVDLLYGYTF
TRBV25-1 | CASSELRDEQYF
TRBV6-5 | CASGTGMSYEQYF
TRBV7-9 | CASSFVQFISGNTIYF
TRBV6-6 | CASSRGQGSPHEQYF
TRBV28 | CASSRGTVETQYF
TRBV11-2 | CASSLDERVNYGYTF
TRBV9 | CASSEPRTGLAFF
TRBV6-5 | CASTARGLGEQYF
TRBV7-9 | CASSLVGDSSYEQYF
TRBV27 | CASSLVGVKTQYF
TRBV19 | CASSSRTGVSETQYF
TRBV19 | CASSRSGNWGNEQFF
TRBV29-1 | CSVSDSPLNTEAFF
TRBV14 | CASSQGRLGEQYF
TRBV5-1 | CASSFTGTTSGELFF
TRBV6-1 | CASSEAGGTNEKLFF
TRBV4-3 | CASSQGKTGNNGYTF
TRBV7-8 | CASSLRRELSNQPQHF
TRBV30 | CAWSGQSNQPQHF
TRBV28 | CASSTAGDIQYF
TRBV7-2 | CASSGRDRVASSYEQYF
TRBV4-2 | CASSQDPDRGVETQYF
TRBV10-2 | CASSDPGTGDSF
TRBV7-2 | CASSLAPGVNYGYTF
TRBV5-4 | CASSSEGGQAFF
TRBV6-5 | CASSRDRGEIYEQYF
TRBV5-1 | CASSLAGTAFYEQYF
TRBV6-1 | CASSDLLAGITDTQYF
TRBV10-3 | CAISAGQGASGYTF
TRBV6-5 | CATLSYEQYF
TRBV9 | CASSVGPQGGTEAFF
TRBV2 | CASSDRTSGGTDTQYF
TRBV6-6 | CASSLLGGGTGELFF
TRBV4-3 | CASSVTGVTDTQYF
TRBV7-2 | CASSHGGTSAYNEQFF
TRBV5-4 | CASVLGTGETGELFF
TRBV4-3 | CASSQGNRQGRRTQYF
TRBV9 | CASSAEWTGSHGYTF
TRBV7-2 | CASSLATSGGRYEQYF
TRBV2 | CASILQGGTTEAFF
TRBV7-8 | CASSLEGQGANNSPLHF
TRBV7-2 | CASSRGGSGGADTQYF
TRBV28 | CASSLLQGGTYEQYF
TRBV6-5 | CASSVNRGTEAFF
TRBV6-5 | CASRRGQLSSYEQYF
TRBV27 | CASSLLVSSGGGTDTQYF
TRBV30 | CAWTSGSSYEQYF
TRBV27 | CASSLSGRGEVHNEKLFF
TRBV18 | CASSPPEGTQYF